This entry lists 10 T cell receptor beta chains sequenced from one sample in a study of T cells expressing NK-cell markers. With the 5' RACE reads reprocessed, TCRdb shows one record per CDR3 protein and no DNA. This sample's table reports about 160,000 distinct CDR3 sequences. The sample was blood T cells: a sorted CD56 or NKG2C T cell subset, CD4+ or CD8+ T cells, or bulk PBMC T cells (not recorded which). All receptors come from a woman aged 18 to 69 in good health.

The chain combines TRBV27 with TRBJ1-1; no DNA is available, so the TRBD1 call from TCRdb remains unchecked. The germline V gene has CDR1 MNHEY and CDR2 SMNVEV (reference sequence). The CDR3 spans 16 residues. CDR3 sequence: CASSLSRRGEWQVAFF.

This chain joins TRBV3-1 and TRBJ1-5; absent DNA, TCRdb's TRBD1 call cannot be checked. The CDR3 is made up of 15 amino acids. Germline V CDR1 and CDR2: LGHDT, YNNKEL (reference sequence). Here the CDR3 reads CASSHRGEGNQPQHF.

The chain combines TRBV12-3 or TRBV12-4 with TRBJ2-7; as DNA is missing, the TRBD1 call by TCRdb cannot be tested. The CDR3 is 13 amino acids. This CDR3 reads CASSMTGGNEQYF.

The gene calls are TRBV2 and TRBJ2-5; absent DNA, TCRdb's TRBD2 call cannot be checked. The CDR3 consists of 15 residues. Looked up from germline, CDR1 is SNHLY and CDR2 is FYNNEI. The chain's CDR3 is CASSGGSGRVETQYF.

The rearrangement uses TRBV12-3 or TRBV12-4 and TRBJ2-5; TCRdb picks TRBD1, but there is no DNA to check that call. CDR3 size: 14 residues. CDR3 region: CASSLAAGAETQYF.

The V call is TRBV9, the J call TRBJ2-3. Germline assignment: CDR1 SGDLS and CDR2 YYNGEE. The CDR3 runs 15 residues. The CDR3 sequence: CASSVGSLSTDTQYF.

The V and J genes are TRBV5-1 and TRBJ1-2; no DNA is available, so the TRBD1 call from TCRdb remains unchecked. The CDR3 runs 14 residues. Germline V lookup: CDR1 SGHRS, CDR2 YFSETQ. The CDR3 spells CASSSVTGIRGYTF.

The V call is TRBV6-6, the J call TRBJ2-7. The CDR3 spans 13 residues. Germline CDR1 reads MNHNY; CDR2 reads SVGAGI (reference sequence). CDR3 sequence: CASSSGGTYEQYF.

The rearrangement joins TRBV6-1 to TRBJ2-5; TCRdb names TRBD2, which stays unverified in the absence of DNA. CDR1 and CDR2 (germline): MNHNS, SASEGT. The CDR3 spans 17 residues. The CDR3: CASSDRGLAGLQETQYF.

The rearrangement uses TRBV7-2 and TRBJ1-1; no DNA is available, so the TRBD1 call from TCRdb remains unchecked. The CDR3 is 15 amino acids. Looked up from germline, CDR1 is SGHTA and CDR2 is FQGNSA. The CDR3 is CASSLGGRGRTEAFF.